A single sample is the source of the 24 T cell receptor beta chains below, sequenced in a study of Ad26.COV2.S vaccination and SARS-CoV-2 variants. Only in-frame clones appear in the TCRdb table, and some are missing; sequencing was by immunoSEQ multiplex PCR. The data show 200,000 to 250,000 clones, 88% seen once. Treatment reported: some 20 received Ad26.COV2.S at low or high dose, single or two shots; 5 received placebo; per-sample allocation not given. The samples date from day 63 after the first vaccine or placebo injection. The source was peripheral blood, collected in a trial of Ad26.COV2.S vaccine versus placebo. These TCRs come from a person aged 18-60 years who received the Ad26.COV2.S COVID-19 vaccine or a placebo.

The V and J genes are TRBV2 and TRBJ2-2; D may be TRBD2 (5 bases). V was cut by 1 base and J by 1 base, with 7 bases left in between. CDR3 size: 15 residues. Germline loops: CDR1 SNHLY, CDR2 FYNNEI. In DNA form, the CDR3 reads TGTGCCAGCAGTGAAGTTGGAGGGAACACCGGGGAGCTGTTTTTT. Translation gives CASSEVGGNTGELFF.

The CDR3 is CASSLLAGVSEQYF. The CDR3 coding sequence is TGTGCCAGCAGCTTACTAGCGGGAGTCAGCGAGCAGTACTTC. The V and J genes are TRBV7-2 and TRBJ2-7; 10 nucleotides match TRBD2. This CDR3 is built from 14 residues. The ends lost 2 bases at V and 6 bases at J; junction bases unmatched: 4. Germline CDR1 SGHTA, CDR2 FQGNSA.

This chain links TRBV29-1 with TRBJ1-1, with unresolved D. The germline V gene has CDR1 SQVTM and CDR2 ANQGSEA. The CDR3 sequence is 13 residues long. The ends were cut back, 4 bases at V and 1 base at J, with 10 bases in the middle. The CDR3 protein is CSVGYLGNTEAFF. CDR3 nucleotides: TGCAGCGTTGGATATCTCGGGAACACTGAAGCTTTCTTT.

The J gene is TRBJ2-7, the V gene TRBV30; 10 bases map to TRBD1. Germline values: CDR1 GTSNPN, CDR2 SVGIG (reference sequence). Trimming removed 2 bases from V and 6 bases from J; junction bases left unmatched: 13. The CDR3 is made up of 16 amino acids. The CDR3 here is CAWSMPGTGDLGEQYF. CDR3 DNA: TGTGCCTGGAGTATGCCCGGGACAGGGGACCTGGGCGAGCAGTACTTC.

This chain uses TRBV7-3 with TRBJ1-2, with no clear D. Germline lookup yields CDR1 SGHTA and CDR2 FQGTGA. Trimming removed 2 bases from V and 7 bases from J, with 17 bases in between. This CDR3 is built from 15 residues. The DNA for the CDR3 is TGTGCCAGCAGCTTATATTATCCGAAAGAGGGTGGCTACACCTTC. This sequence encodes CASSLYYPKEGGYTF.

The V gene is TRBV3-1 (or the pseudogene TRBV3-2), the J gene TRBJ2-7, with unresolved D. The CDR3 covers 15 residues. Trimming cost V 4 bases and J 5 bases, with 18 bases left between them. From germline, CDR1 is LGHDT and CDR2 YNNKEL (reference sequence). CDR3 region: CASSPPPPTRHEQYF. As DNA, the CDR3 is TGTGCCAGCAGCCCTCCCCCTCCTACTCGGCACGAGCAGTACTTC.

This chain joins TRBV6-1 and TRBJ2-1; TRBD2 matches at 10 bases. The V gene's germline CDR1 is MNHNS and CDR2 SASEGT. Trimming removed 0 bases from V and 9 bases from J; junction bases left unmatched: 5. The CDR3 length is 15 residues. The CDR3 loop reads CASSEAQRGGGEQFF. The CDR3 DNA sequence: TGTGCCAGCAGTGAAGCCCAGCGGGGGGGAGGTGAGCAGTTCTTC.

V usage is TRBV5-4 and J usage is TRBJ2-6; TRBD1 matches 7 bases. J was trimmed by 7 bases and V by 5 bases; bases with no gene match: 9. From germline, CDR1 is SGHNT and CDR2 YYREEE (reference sequence). The CDR3 runs to 15 residues. The CDR3, as DNA: TGTGCCAGCAGTTGGCAGGGGGATTTTGCCAACGTCCTGACTTTC. Amino acid sequence: CASSWQGDFANVLTF.

The chain recombines TRBV3-1 (or the pseudogene TRBV3-2) with TRBJ2-1, with 14 bases aligning to TRBD2. The length of the CDR3 is 19 residues. V dropped 0 bases and J dropped 7; count of bases not matched to a gene: 11. Germline V gene lookup returns CDR1 LGHDT and CDR2 YNNKEL (reference sequence). This chain's CDR3 is CASSQDRPRTSGGNNEQFF. The CDR3 DNA sequence: TGTGCCAGCAGCCAAGATCGGCCCCGGACTAGCGGGGGGAATAATGAGCAGTTCTTC.

On this clone itself: Other DNA sequences in this sample translate to the same CDR3. The chain recombines TRBV18 with TRBJ1-2, with D possibly matching TRBD1 (5 bases). Germline loops: CDR1 KGHSH, CDR2 LQKENI. The CDR3 is 14 amino acids. Trimming pared 3 bases from V and 2 bases from J, leaving 10 bases between. CDR3 sequence reads: CASSPPAGNYGYTF. The CDR3 DNA reads TGTGCCAGCTCACCCCCCGCAGGGAACTATGGCTACACCTTC.

The CDR3 DNA reads TGTGCCAGCAGCTCCGAGCAGGGGACTGAAGCTTTCTTT. The encoded protein is CASSSEQGTEAFF. The chain combines TRBV6-5 with TRBJ1-1; possible D gene TRBD1, 6 bases. From germline, CDR1 is MNHEY and CDR2 SVGAGI. The length of the CDR3 is 13 residues. V was pared by 6 bases and J by 5 bases, with 13 bases between.

In DNA, the CDR3 is TGTGCCAGCAGCTTGTGGGCTGGGGAGAGGGAGCAGTACTTC. This encodes CASSLWAGEREQYF. The V call is TRBV5-4, the J call TRBJ2-7; D possibly corresponds to TRBD2 (5 bases). The CDR3 covers 14 residues. Looked up from germline, CDR1 is SGHNT and CDR2 is YYREEE (reference sequence). The V and J ends lost 1 base and 7 bases respectively, with 15 bases between them.

CDR3 loop: CASNTGTSTDTQYF. The CDR3 nucleotides read TGTGCCAGCAACACCGGGACTAGTACAGATACGCAGTATTTT. J is TRBJ2-3 and V is TRBV7-9; 8 bases agree with TRBD2. The CDR3 runs to 14 residues. V was clipped by 7 bases and J by 3 bases; unmatched bases: 6. Germline V gene lookup returns CDR1 SEHNR and CDR2 FQNEAQ (reference sequence). The full variable domain, in which reference TRBV7-9 and TRBJ2-3 provide the parts outside the CDR3, is DTGVSQNPRHKITKRGQNVTFRCDPISEHNRLYWYRQTLGQGPEFLTYFQNEAQLEKSRLLSDRFSAERPKGSFSTLEIQRTEQGDSAMYLCASNTGTSTDTQYFGPGTRLTVL.

CDR3: CATSDPRPGHQFF. CDR3 nucleotide sequence: TGTGCCACCAGTGACCCTCGGCCGGGCCATCAGTTCTTC. The chain uses TRBV24-1 and TRBJ2-1; D is unresolved. The CDR3 contains 13 residues. Germline-derived CDR1 and CDR2 are KGHDR and SFDVKD. Trimming took off 4 bases at V and 13 bases at J, with 16 bases between the two ends.

The chain joins TRBV5-1 to TRBJ1-5; 10 bases map to TRBD1. V was pared by 2 bases and J by 5 bases, with 4 bases of the junction left unmatched. The CDR3 consists of 15 residues. From germline, CDR1 is SGHRS and CDR2 YFSETQ. The CDR3 sequence: CASSLGQGVDQPQHF. The CDR3 DNA sequence: TGCGCCAGCAGCTTAGGACAGGGGGTAGATCAGCCCCAGCATTTT. Combining the CDR3 with reference TRBV5-1 and TRBJ1-5 gives the whole variable domain KAGVTQTPRYLIKTRGQQVTLSCSPISGHRSVSWYQQTPGQGLQFLFEYFSETQRNKGNFPGRFSGRQFSNSRSEMNVSTLELGDSALYLCASSLGQGVDQPQHFGDGTRLSIL.

The V gene is TRBV6-2 or TRBV6-3, the J gene TRBJ1-3, with D tentatively TRBD1 (6 bases). Between the trimmed V and J ends, which lost 4 bases and 1 base, there was a span of 8 bases. Germline V gene lookup returns CDR1 MNHEY and CDR2 SVGEGT. The CDR3 has 14 residues. The CDR3: CASSWTVSGNTIYF. In DNA form, the CDR3 reads TGTGCCAGCAGTTGGACAGTTTCTGGAAACACCATATATTTT.

The rearrangement links TRBV6-2 or TRBV6-3 to TRBJ2-5; D call uncertain. Trimming pared 0 bases from V and 5 bases from J, leaving 13 bases between. Germline V lookup: CDR1 MNHEY, CDR2 SVGEGT. The length of the CDR3 is 15 residues. CDR3 bases: TGTGCCAGCAGTTACTCGGTCGCCCTCAGGGAGACCCAGTACTTC. It codes for CASSYSVALRETQYF.

The J gene is TRBJ1-2, the V gene TRBV12-3 or TRBV12-4; D possibly corresponds to TRBD1 (6 bases). The ends were cut back, 7 bases at V and 6 bases at J, with 15 bases in the middle. CDR3 length equals 13 residues. DNA for the CDR3: TGTGCCAGCACCCTACAGGGAGCGGATGGCTACACCTTC. Protein: CASTLQGADGYTF.

This clone came up a few times. The gene calls are TRBV6-1 and TRBJ2-5; TRBD1 might be the D (6 bases). The V gene lost 0 bases and the J gene lost 2 bases, with 13 bases spanning the gap. This CDR3 spans 16 amino acids. The germline V gene encodes CDR1 MNHNS and CDR2 SASEGT. This CDR3 is CASSEAWGLGQETQYF. In nucleotides, the CDR3 is TGTGCCAGCAGTGAAGCGTGGGGGCTTGGTCAAGAGACCCAGTACTTC.

This chain uses TRBV19 with TRBJ1-4; D remains ambiguous. This CDR3 comprises 14 residues. V dropped 3 bases and J dropped 6 bases, with 11 bases sitting between them. Germline loops: CDR1 LNHDA, CDR2 SQIVND (reference sequence). The CDR3 DNA follows: TGTGCCAGTAGTATCCCGGGGTGGGATGAAAAACTGTTTTTT. Amino acid sequence: CASSIPGWDEKLFF.

The V call is TRBV27, the J call TRBJ1-1; D uncertain. Looked up from germline, CDR1 is MNHEY and CDR2 is SMNVEV (reference sequence). V lost 6 bases, J lost 1 base, and 12 bases lay in between. The length of the CDR3 is 14 residues. The CDR3 spells CASRGQAGNTEAFF. In DNA form, the CDR3 reads TGTGCCAGCAGAGGTCAGGCGGGGAACACTGAAGCTTTCTTT.

The gene calls are TRBV12-3 or TRBV12-4 and TRBJ1-3; the D is unclear. Between the trimmed V and J ends, which lost 6 bases and 7 bases, there was a span of 7 bases. This CDR3 spans 11 amino acids. CDR3 nucleotides: TGTGCCAGCAGCCCAACTAACACCATATATTTT. The encoded protein is CASSPTNTIYF.

In its sample, this clone is large. V and J are TRBV27 and TRBJ2-2, with D unresolved. The CDR3 runs 13 residues. CDR1 is MNHEY and CDR2 is SMNVEV in the germline V gene (reference sequence). Trimming removed 5 bases at V and 5 bases at J, with 9 bases between. CDR3 bases: TGTGCCAGCAGTCTTACAGATACCGGGGAGCTGTTTTTT. Protein product: CASSLTDTGELFF.

The chain is built from TRBV11-2 and TRBJ2-3; 9 nucleotides line up with TRBD2. Losses at the gene ends were 2 bases for V and 0 bases for J; bases not matched to a gene: 9. This CDR3 has 18 residues. Germline loops: CDR1 SGHAT, CDR2 FQNNGV. This chain's CDR3 is CASSLIISGGASTDTQYF. CDR3 nucleotide sequence: TGTGCCAGCAGCTTAATCATTAGCGGGGGCGCTAGCACAGATACGCAGTATTTT.